One sample yielded the 28 T cell receptor beta chains listed below, sequenced in a study of blood T cell repertoires in COVID-19. Profiling relied on immunoSEQ multiplex PCR, and the TCRdb table lists in-frame clones only, not all of them. The sample holds about 140,000 clones, over 70% seen once. The specimen was peripheral blood. Source of these receptors: a man aged 65-85 years who had recovered from COVID-19.

The V call is TRBV29-1, the J call TRBJ2-7, with no clear D. The CDR3 has 13 residues. V dropped 5 bases and J dropped 2 bases, with 13 bases sitting between them. Germline V CDR1 and CDR2: SQVTM, ANQGSEA. The CDR3 is CSVLEPATYEQYF. CDR3 sequence (DNA): TGCAGCGTTCTAGAGCCAGCTACCTACGAGCAGTACTTC.

With respect to this clone: This sample includes further DNA sequences coding for the same CDR3. The chain employs TRBV18 and TRBJ2-7; D gene unclear. Germline V lookup: CDR1 KGHSH, CDR2 LQKENI. V shed 3 bases and J shed 3 bases, with 3 bases lying between them. The CDR3 runs to 11 residues. The CDR3 bases are TGTGCCAGCTCACCCAACTACGAGCAGTACTTC. Translating it yields CASSPNYEQYF.

In this sample, this clone turned up a few times. The chain has TRBV27 and TRBJ2-7, with D unclear. Per the germline V gene, CDR1 is MNHEY and CDR2 is SMNVEV (reference sequence). Trimming removed 3 bases from V and 5 bases from J, with 14 bases in between. The CDR3 covers 14 residues. CDR3 coding DNA: TGTGCCAGCAGTTTGAGGTCGGGTCTAGACGAGCAGTACTTC. Its translation is CASSLRSGLDEQYF.

This clone occurred a few times. The rearrangement links TRBV3-1 (or the pseudogene TRBV3-2) to TRBJ2-3, with 14 nucleotides matching TRBD2. The CDR3 is 19 amino acids. The V gene end was trimmed by 2 bases and the J gene end by 1 base; junction bases not matched to a gene: 8. CDR1 is LGHDT, CDR2 YNNKEL, per germline (reference sequence). The chain's CDR3 is CASSQSPGLAGVGTDTQYF. The CDR3 nucleotides read TGTGCCAGCAGCCAATCGCCGGGACTAGCGGGAGTGGGCACAGATACGCAGTATTTT.

The chain has TRBV25-1 and TRBJ1-1; D is undetermined. The V end was cut by 2 bases, the J end by 0 bases, with 4 bases between. Germline loops: CDR1 MGHDK, CDR2 SYGVNS. The CDR3 totals 13 residues. The CDR3 here is CASSERLNTEAFF. CDR3 bases: TGTGCCAGCAGTGAACGGTTGAACACTGAAGCTTTCTTT.

The chain links TRBV30 to TRBJ1-1; D is ambiguous. Germline V gene sequence: CDR1 GTSNPN, CDR2 SVGIG (reference sequence). This CDR3 spans 13 amino acids. Trimming shortened V by 4 bases and J by 5 bases, and 14 bases separated the two germline ends. The CDR3 protein is CAWKRWPNTEAFF. DNA of the CDR3: TGTGCCTGGAAGCGGTGGCCTAATACTGAAGCTTTCTTT. The whole variable domain, remainder taken from reference TRBV30 and TRBJ1-1, is SQTIHQWPATLVQPVGSPLSLECTVEGTSNPNLYWYRQAAGRGLQLLFYSVGIGQISSEVPQNLSASRPQDRQFILSSKKLLLSDSGFYLCAWKRWPNTEAFFGQGTRLTVV.

The CDR3 bases are TGTGCCAGCGGAACTAGCGGGAGGGCCTTAGTCCATGAGCAGTTCTTC. As protein: CASGTSGRALVHEQFF. The chain couples TRBV7-2 to TRBJ2-1; 13 bases line up with TRBD2. Looked up from germline, CDR1 is SGHTA and CDR2 is FQGNSA. Trimming removed 8 bases from V and 8 bases from J; junction bases left unmatched: 12. This CDR3 contains 16 residues. The full variable domain, with the rest looked up from reference TRBV7-2 and TRBJ2-1, is GAGVSQSPSNKVTEKGKDVELRCDPISGHTALYWYRQSLGQGLEFLIYFQGNSAPDKSGLPSDRFSAERTGGSVSTLTIQRTQQEDSAVYLCASGTSGRALVHEQFFGPGTRLTVL.

The rearrangement uses TRBV9 and TRBJ2-1; no definite D call. V was cut by 4 bases and J by 7 bases, with 12 bases left in between. From germline, CDR1 is SGDLS and CDR2 YYNGEE. The CDR3 runs 13 residues. The CDR3 loop reads CASSPPGSNEQFF. The DNA of the CDR3 is TGTGCCAGCAGCCCCCCAGGATCAAATGAGCAGTTCTTC.

The chain combines TRBV4-2 with TRBJ2-3, with 9 bases aligning to TRBD2. V was clipped by 4 bases and J by 4 bases; unmatched bases: 12. The CDR3 sequence is 17 residues long. The germline V gene encodes CDR1 LGHNA and CDR2 YNFKEQ. The CDR3 is CASSRSRGGRAPDTQYF. CDR3 in DNA: TGTGCCAGCAGCCGCTCGAGGGGCGGGAGGGCTCCAGATACGCAGTATTTT.

The J gene is TRBJ2-7, the V gene TRBV5-3; D remains unclear. TRBV5-3 is filed as an ORF, its function uncertain. This CDR3 has 12 amino acids. V lost 2 bases to trimming and J lost 5 bases, with 8 bases between them. The CDR3 spells CARSFPVHEQYF. The CDR3 DNA is TGTGCCAGAAGCTTCCCAGTTCACGAGCAGTACTTC.

V gene TRBV2 combines with J gene TRBJ2-7, with D possibly being TRBD2 (5 bases). This CDR3 spans 13 amino acids. V was pared by 6 bases and J by 0 bases, with 9 bases between. The germline V gene encodes CDR1 SNHLY and CDR2 FYNNEI. In DNA form, the CDR3 reads TGTGCCAGCAGGGACTGGCACTCCTACGAGCAGTACTTC. Its protein product is CASRDWHSYEQYF. The whole variable domain, filled in from reference TRBV2 and TRBJ2-7, reads EPEVTQTPSHQVTQMGQEVILRCVPISNHLYFYWYRQILGQKVEFLVSFYNNEISEKSEIFDDQFSVERPDGSNFTLKIRSTKLEDSAMYFCASRDWHSYEQYFGPGTRLTVT.

Points on this clone: A junction end diverges from the germline sequence, so it may reflect a read error. The chain has TRBV4-1 and TRBJ2-7; 10 bases line up with TRBD2. In germline, CDR1 is MGHRA, CDR2 YSYEKL. This CDR3 has 16 residues. The CDR3 here is CASNQERLAGAYEQYF. For the CDR3, the DNA is TGCGCCAGCAACCAAGAGAGGCTAGCGGGAGCCTACGAGCAGTACTTC.

The chain joins TRBV19 to TRBJ2-3; D gene unclear. The V and J ends lost 5 bases and 7 bases respectively, with 16 bases between them. The length of the CDR3 is 14 residues. Germline V CDR1 and CDR2: LNHDA, SQIVND (reference sequence). The CDR3 DNA reads as TGTGCCAGTAGTGTGCAAGATGACTCGCATACGCAGTATTTT. It specifies CASSVQDDSHTQYF.

This clone appeared once. The rearrangement joins TRBV29-1 to TRBJ2-7; the D is unclear. Trimming pared 6 bases from V and 5 bases from J, leaving 14 bases between. In germline, CDR1 is SQVTM, CDR2 ANQGSEA. The CDR3 contains 12 residues. CDR3 DNA sequence: TGCAGCGTGGCCGATAATCGCAACGAGCAGTACTTC. The encoded protein is CSVADNRNEQYF.

The chain carries TRBV9 and TRBJ2-1; D unresolved. This CDR3 has 15 amino acids. V lost 0 bases, J lost 2 bases, and 9 bases lay in between. Germline V gene lookup returns CDR1 SGDLS and CDR2 YYNGEE. The CDR3 nucleotides read TGTGCCAGCAGCGTAGACGGTCTACCCTACAATGAGCAGTTCTTC. Protein sequence: CASSVDGLPYNEQFF.

The chain has TRBV27 and TRBJ1-2; D is unresolved. The CDR3 extends over 13 amino acids. Trimming stripped 4 bases from V and 4 bases from J, with 10 bases between. Germline assignment: CDR1 MNHEY and CDR2 SMNVEV (reference sequence). CDR3 in DNA: TGTGCCAGCAGTTCGCGAAGCGTCTATGGCTACACCTTC. This encodes CASSSRSVYGYTF.

There are a few counts of this clone. The rearrangement links TRBV19 to TRBJ2-7; 10 positions agree with TRBD2. Germline lookup yields CDR1 LNHDA and CDR2 SQIVND (reference sequence). The length of the CDR3 is 15 residues. Trimming at V came to 5 bases and at J to 2 bases, leaving 6 bases not matched to a gene. The CDR3 DNA sequence: TGTGCCAGTAGTCCGCTAGCGGGAGCAACCTACGAGCAGTACTTC. It codes for CASSPLAGATYEQYF.

This chain connects TRBV5-6 to TRBJ1-2; 9 bases map to TRBD1. The CDR3 loop spans 14 amino acids. Germline CDR1 SGHDT, CDR2 YYEEEE. V was clipped by 0 bases and J by 10 bases; unmatched bases: 7. In DNA form, the CDR3 reads TGTGCCAGCAGCTTGGGGGCGGGACAGGGAGACTACACCTTC. As protein: CASSLGAGQGDYTF.

The chain recombines TRBV7-2 with TRBJ2-1; 14 bases match TRBD2. This CDR3 contains 18 residues. Germline V gene sequence: CDR1 SGHTA, CDR2 FQGNSA. The ends lost 1 base at V and 4 bases at J; junction bases unmatched: 6. DNA for the CDR3: TGTGCCAGCAGCTTAGAGGGTGGACTAGCGGGAGGTTACAATGAGCAGTTCTTC. Its translation: CASSLEGGLAGGYNEQFF.

This chain connects TRBV5-1 to TRBJ2-5, with 11 bases matching TRBD1. CDR3 size: 14 residues. The V gene end was trimmed by 4 bases and the J gene end by 5 bases; junction bases not matched to a gene: 4. Germline values: CDR1 SGHRS, CDR2 YFSETQ. The CDR3, as DNA: TGCGCCAGCAGCGCAGGGGACAGGGGGGAGACCCAGTACTTC. It specifies CASSAGDRGETQYF.

The J gene is TRBJ2-2, the V gene TRBV7-3; D not resolved. The CDR3 runs to 14 residues. V was clipped by 2 bases and J by 1 base, with 5 bases between them. CDR1 is SGHTA and CDR2 is FQGTGA in the germline V gene. CDR3 DNA: TGTGCCAGCAGCTTATTACAGAACACCGGGGAGCTGTTTTTT. Translation: CASSLLQNTGELFF.

The J gene is TRBJ1-5, the V gene TRBV5-1; tentative D call: TRBD1 (5 bases). There are 13 residues in the CDR3. The V gene's germline CDR1 is SGHRS and CDR2 YFSETQ. Trimming stripped 0 bases from V and 6 bases from J, with 7 bases between. CDR3: CASSLGGGQPQHF. CDR3 coding DNA: TGCGCCAGCAGCTTGGGGGGCGGTCAGCCCCAGCATTTT.

CDR3 region: CASSFFRTEETQYF. CDR3 DNA sequence: TGTGCCAGCAGCTTTTTTAGGACAGAAGAGACCCAGTACTTC. The chain uses TRBV11-2 and TRBJ2-5, with D perhaps matching TRBD1 (6 bases). CDR1 is SGHAT and CDR2 is FQNNGV in the germline V gene. The length of the CDR3 is 14 residues. The V end was cut by 3 bases, the J end by 3 bases, with 11 bases between.

Points on this clone: Germline is not matched at one junction end, which may reflect a read error. The J gene is TRBJ2-1, the V gene TRBV12-5; 8 bases line up with TRBD2. In germline, CDR1 is LGHNT, CDR2 FRNRAP. CDR3 length: 16 amino acids. The DNA for the CDR3 is TGTGCTAGCGGTTTCCGTCTAGCGGGTACCTACAATGAGCAGTTCTTC. Residues: CASGFRLAGTYNEQFF.

This clone occurred once. The V gene is TRBV4-1, the J gene TRBJ2-7; D is possibly TRBD1 (6 bases). The V end was cut by 2 bases, the J end by 2 bases, with 13 bases between. The CDR3 spans 15 residues. Germline CDR1 MGHRA, CDR2 YSYEKL. CDR3 sequence reads: CASSQPTRGTYEQYF. CDR3 in DNA: TGCGCCAGCAGCCAACCGACCAGGGGAACCTACGAGCAGTACTTC.

The J gene is TRBJ1-4, the V gene TRBV7-9; TRBD1 is a possible D gene (5 bases). V was shortened by 5 bases and J by 8 bases, with 15 bases between the two germline ends. Germline V gene sequence: CDR1 SEHNR, CDR2 FQNEAQ (reference sequence). The CDR3 is 14 residues long. The DNA of the CDR3 is TGTGCCAGCAGCCCCTCGCAGGGTGACGAAAAACTGTTTTTT. It encodes CASSPSQGDEKLFF. The complete variable domain, with remaining parts taken from reference TRBV7-9 and TRBJ1-4, reads DTGVSQNPRHKITKRGQNVTFRCDPISEHNRLYWYRQTLGQGPEFLTYFQNEAQLEKSRLLSDRFSAERPKGSFSTLEIQRTEQGDSAMYLCASSPSQGDEKLFFGSGTQLSVL.

The rearrangement uses TRBV2 and TRBJ2-2; 8 bases map to TRBD1. The germline gives CDR1 SNHLY, CDR2 FYNNEI. The CDR3 runs 14 residues. The J segment lost 5 bases and the V segment lost 8 bases, leaving 7 bases of the junction unmatched. The CDR3 here is CASRNRGNTGELFF. CDR3 coding DNA: TGTGCCAGCCGGAACAGGGGGAATACCGGGGAGCTGTTTTTT.

The J gene is TRBJ2-5, the V gene TRBV9, with D possibly TRBD2 on 6 matching bases. Germline values: CDR1 SGDLS, CDR2 YYNGEE. Trimming cost V 0 bases and J 1 base, with 10 bases left between them. The CDR3 is made up of 15 amino acids. The CDR3 DNA reads TGTGCCAGCAGCGTAGTGGGGGGATTCCAAGAGACCCAGTACTTC. It encodes CASSVVGGFQETQYF.